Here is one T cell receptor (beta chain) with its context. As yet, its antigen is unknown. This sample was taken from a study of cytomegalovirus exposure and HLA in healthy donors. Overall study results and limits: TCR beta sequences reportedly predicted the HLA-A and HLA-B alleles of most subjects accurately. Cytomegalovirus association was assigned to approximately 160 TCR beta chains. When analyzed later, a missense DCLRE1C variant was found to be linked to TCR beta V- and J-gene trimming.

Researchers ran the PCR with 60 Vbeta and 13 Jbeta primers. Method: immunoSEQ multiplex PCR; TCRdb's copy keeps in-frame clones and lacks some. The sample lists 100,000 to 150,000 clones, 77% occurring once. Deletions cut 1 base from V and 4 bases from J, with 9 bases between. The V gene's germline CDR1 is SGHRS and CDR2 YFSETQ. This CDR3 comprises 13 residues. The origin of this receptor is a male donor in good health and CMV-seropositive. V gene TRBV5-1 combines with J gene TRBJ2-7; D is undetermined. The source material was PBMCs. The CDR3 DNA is TGCGCCAGCAGCTTGAGCCCCGGTTACGAGCAGTACTTC. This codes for CASSLSPGYEQYF.